These 22 T cell receptor beta chains were sequenced from one sample in a study of STAT3 mutations in large granular lymphocyte leukemia. Study-wide results and caveats: Every T-cell large granular lymphocyte leukemia patient had at least one immunodominant TCR beta clonotype.

Sequencing used immunoSEQ multiplex PCR; TCRdb keeps in-frame clones, though not all of them. The table for this sample gives fewer than 3,000 clones. Their target antigens are unknown. The material sequenced was PBMCs. The receptors shown here come from a human donor with T large granular lymphocyte leukemia. The donor label of this sample is uncertain. Some clones in this sample may be carry-over from other donors' samples.

Measured by frequency, this clone is medium-sized. The final CDR3 position lacks the conserved phenylalanine or tryptophan, pointing to a likely read error. The DNA is left out, because the CDR3 cannot be placed on it with certainty; the CDR3 is given as TCRdb lists it. J is TRBJ2-1 and V is TRBV7-2; the D call of TRBD2 is as the table states it, not checked on the DNA. Counting both end residues, the CDR3 totals 12 amino acids. Germline V gives CDR1 SGHTA, CDR2 FQGNSA. The CDR3 sequence: CASSVGLAGYNE.

In regard to this clone: A read error is likely, as this CDR3 ends without the conserved phenylalanine or tryptophan. Because the CDR3's place on the DNA is in doubt, the DNA is left out and the CDR3 is given as listed by TCRdb. The chain links TRBV19 to TRBJ2-2; no DNA check was done on the table's D call, TRBD1. The CDR3 is made up of 12 amino acids, end residues included. CDR1 is LNHDA, CDR2 SQIVND, per germline (reference sequence). The CDR3: CASTIDRWNTGE.

Notes on this clone: The CDR3 carries no conserved terminal phenylalanine or tryptophan, so it likely arises from a read error. The DNA is left out, because the CDR3 cannot be placed on it with certainty; the CDR3 is given as TCRdb lists it. The chain uses TRBV2 and TRBJ1-2; the table gives TRBD1 as D, unverified against the DNA. Germline CDR1 reads SNHLY; CDR2 reads FYNNEI. Termini included, the CDR3 measures 11 amino acids. The CDR3 loop reads CASTTTQGGYG.

Note on this clone: The missing conserved phenylalanine or tryptophan at the end of this CDR3 makes a read error likely. The DNA is omitted, as the CDR3 cannot be located on it reliably, and the CDR3 follows TCRdb's listing. This chain connects TRBV7-2 to TRBJ2-4; TRBD1 is the table's D call, not checked against the DNA. Germline V gene lookup returns CDR1 SGHTA and CDR2 FQGNSA. The CDR3 sequence runs 12 residues, both termini included. The CDR3 protein is CASSLAYDVGGI.

As for this clone: The conserved closing phenylalanine or tryptophan is absent in this CDR3, likely reflecting a read error. Because the CDR3's place on the DNA is in doubt, the DNA is left out and the CDR3 is given as listed by TCRdb. The CDR3 is CASRGLAAYE. The J gene is TRBJ2-7, the V gene TRBV11-2; no DNA check was done on the table's D call, TRBD2. Germline CDR1 and CDR2: SGHAT and FQNNGV. The CDR3 is 10 amino acids long, termini counted.

About this clone itself: Because it lacks the conserved phenylalanine or tryptophan at the end, this CDR3 is likely a read error. Because the CDR3's place on the DNA is in doubt, the DNA is left out and the CDR3 is given as listed by TCRdb. The genes are TRBV7-9 and TRBJ1-1; the D call TRBD1 from the table was never checked on the DNA. Germline values: CDR1 SEHNR, CDR2 FQNEAQ (reference sequence). A total of 8 residues make up the CDR3, ends included. The CDR3 sequence is CASSLNEG.

Of note for this clone: As the CDR3 is not closed by the conserved phenylalanine or tryptophan, this likely results from a read error. The DNA is omitted, as the CDR3 cannot be located on it reliably, and the CDR3 follows TCRdb's listing. CDR3 region: CASSETLLRE. The chain links TRBV5-6 to TRBJ2-2; the table's D gene call, TRBD1, was not cross checked with the DNA. CDR1 and CDR2 (germline): SGHDT, YYEEEE. The length of the CDR3 is 10 amino acids, counting both ends.

A remark on this clone: The CDR3 carries no conserved terminal phenylalanine or tryptophan, so it likely arises from a read error. The DNA is left out, because the CDR3 cannot be placed on it with certainty; the CDR3 is given as TCRdb lists it. The chain uses TRBV11-3 and TRBJ2-5; the table names TRBD1, a call not compared with the DNA. CDR1 is SGHNT and CDR2 is YENEEA in the germline V gene. The CDR3 spans 10 amino acids, including both terminal residues. This chain's CDR3 is CASSRGVGET.

A remark on this clone: Since the CDR3 does not end with the conserved phenylalanine or tryptophan, this likely comes from a read error. Because the CDR3's place on the DNA is in doubt, the DNA is left out and the CDR3 is given as listed by TCRdb. The chain joins TRBV7-9 to TRBJ2-1; the table's D call of TRBD2 was not tested on the DNA. The CDR3 is 9 residues long, counting both termini. Germline V gene data show CDR1 as SEHNR and CDR2 as FQNEAQ (reference sequence). The CDR3 loop reads CTSNLVDNE.

Its frequency marks this clone as medium-sized. This CDR3 is missing its conserved last phenylalanine or tryptophan, likely due to a read error. The DNA is omitted, as the CDR3 cannot be located on it reliably, and the CDR3 follows TCRdb's listing. The chain is built from TRBV2 and TRBJ2-3; the DNA was not compared with TRBD1, the D call given in the table. The CDR3 is 12 residues long, counting both termini. Germline assignment: CDR1 SNHLY and CDR2 FYNNEI. CDR3 sequence: CASREDRAPQFT.

About this clone itself: Lacking the conserved final phenylalanine or tryptophan, this CDR3 likely reflects a read error. No DNA is shown, since the ends of the CDR3 on it are uncertain; the CDR3 is the one TCRdb lists. The chain uses TRBV18 and TRBJ2-1; TRBD2 is the table's D call, not checked against the DNA. Per the germline V gene, CDR1 is KGHSH and CDR2 is LQKENI. Counting both end residues, the CDR3 totals 14 amino acids. CDR3 in amino acids: CASSPSASGGSYNE.

Regarding this clone: As the CDR3 is not closed by the conserved phenylalanine or tryptophan, this likely results from a read error. No DNA is shown, since the ends of the CDR3 on it are uncertain; the CDR3 is the one TCRdb lists. The chain uses TRBV7-2 and TRBJ1-1; the D segment call TRBD1 is taken from the table without a DNA check. The CDR3 sequence runs 11 residues, both termini included. Germline CDR1 and CDR2: SGHTA and FQGNSA. The CDR3 is CASSPGRGSTE.

As regards this clone: Without the conserved terminal phenylalanine or tryptophan, this CDR3 likely stems from a read error. No DNA is shown, since the ends of the CDR3 on it are uncertain; the CDR3 is the one TCRdb lists. V gene TRBV7-2 combines with J gene TRBJ1-4; the DNA was not compared with TRBD1, the D call given in the table. The CDR3 totals 12 residues, both ends included. Per the germline V gene, CDR1 is SGHTA and CDR2 is FQGNSA. CDR3 sequence reads: CASSATGTYNEK.

As concerns this clone: Given the absence of the conserved phenylalanine or tryptophan at the CDR3 end, a read error is likely. Because the CDR3's place on the DNA is in doubt, the DNA is left out and the CDR3 is given as listed by TCRdb. V usage is TRBV5-4 and J usage is TRBJ2-5; the D call in the table, TRBD1, was not verified against the DNA. Germline-derived CDR1 and CDR2 are SGHNT and YYREEE (reference sequence). The CDR3 numbers 12 amino acids, ends counted. CDR3 loop: CASSLPGTAGET.

As concerns this clone: The CDR3 does not end in the conserved phenylalanine or tryptophan, so this is likely a read error. The limits of the CDR3 on the DNA are not certain, so only TCRdb's listed CDR3 is given. The chain combines TRBV7-9 with TRBJ1-2; TRBD1, the table's D call, was not compared with the DNA. The CDR3 length is 9 residues, termini included. Germline V gene data show CDR1 as SEHNR and CDR2 as FQNEAQ (reference sequence). The CDR3 spells CASSFAGDS.

As concerns this clone: The conserved closing phenylalanine or tryptophan is absent in this CDR3, likely reflecting a read error. The DNA is omitted, as the CDR3 cannot be located on it reliably, and the CDR3 follows TCRdb's listing. The V gene is TRBV29-1, the J gene TRBJ2-1; the table's D call of TRBD1 was not tested on the DNA. With termini counted, the CDR3 has 11 amino acids. Germline loops: CDR1 SQVTM, CDR2 ANQGSEA. Here the CDR3 reads CSGTGQGSYNE.

According to its frequency, this clone is medium-sized. The CDR3 ends on some other residue instead of the conserved phenylalanine or tryptophan, so this is likely a read error. The DNA is omitted, as the CDR3 cannot be located on it reliably, and the CDR3 follows TCRdb's listing. V is TRBV4-1 and J is TRBJ2-5; the table assigns TRBD1, which was not confirmed against the DNA. The germline CDR1 and CDR2 sequences are MGHRA and YSYEKL. The CDR3 extends over 8 residues, inclusive of both ends. CDR3 amino acids: CTSRQEET.

As concerns this clone: The conserved closing phenylalanine or tryptophan is absent in this CDR3, likely reflecting a read error. The DNA is omitted, as the CDR3 cannot be located on it reliably, and the CDR3 follows TCRdb's listing. V and J are TRBV19 and TRBJ1-5; the listed D gene, TRBD1, was not tested against the DNA. The CDR3 extends over 10 residues, inclusive of both ends. Germline V lookup: CDR1 LNHDA, CDR2 SQIVND (reference sequence). The CDR3 is CASSEYSNQP.

Note on this clone: A read error is likely, as this CDR3 ends without the conserved phenylalanine or tryptophan. It is unclear where the CDR3 begins or ends on the DNA, so no DNA is shown, and the CDR3 is as TCRdb lists it. The V gene is TRBV7-2, the J gene TRBJ2-1; the tabulated D call, TRBD2, remains unverified against the DNA. CDR1 is SGHTA, CDR2 FQGNSA, per germline. The CDR3 region is 10 residues in length, termini included. The chain's CDR3 is CASSGDSYNE.

With regard to this clone: The CDR3 carries no conserved terminal phenylalanine or tryptophan, so it likely arises from a read error. Because the CDR3's place on the DNA is in doubt, the DNA is left out and the CDR3 is given as listed by TCRdb. This chain connects TRBV19 to TRBJ1-2. The CDR3 comprises 11 residues, both ends counted. Germline V lookup: CDR1 LNHDA, CDR2 SQIVND (reference sequence). The CDR3 here is CASSIVAAHYG.

About this clone: No conserved phenylalanine or tryptophan is present at the end of the CDR3, so a read error is the likely explanation. The DNA is omitted, as the CDR3 cannot be located on it reliably, and the CDR3 follows TCRdb's listing. This chain joins TRBV19 and TRBJ1-2; TRBD1 is taken as the D call from the table, unchecked against the DNA. Both ends counted, the CDR3 spans 16 residues. Germline CDR1 is LNHDA and CDR2 is SQIVND (reference sequence). CDR3 sequence reads: CASSIMEYWGTDGFYG.

By frequency, this clone is medium-sized. The conserved phenylalanine or tryptophan normally closing the CDR3 is absent here, so this likely arose from a read error. Because the CDR3's place on the DNA is in doubt, the DNA is left out and the CDR3 is given as listed by TCRdb. This chain connects TRBV20-1 to TRBJ2-2; whether TRBD1, the table's D call, matches the DNA was not checked. Germline V gene sequence: CDR1 DFQATT, CDR2 SNEGSKA (reference sequence). Both ends counted, the CDR3 spans 13 residues. Here the CDR3 reads CSARDPAAGGTGE.